These 16 T cell receptor beta chains came from one sample sequenced in a study of T cells and Merkel cell carcinoma outcomes. The repertoire was sequenced with immunoSEQ multiplex PCR; TCRdb's copy has only in-frame clones and lacks some. The table includes about 12,000 clones, roughly 96% detected once. Sequencing input: tumor tissue from Merkel cell carcinoma. The receptor set was obtained from a human donor with Merkel cell carcinoma.

V gene TRBV20-1 combines with J gene TRBJ2-5; D is undetermined. Trimming pared 6 bases from V and 4 bases from J, leaving 6 bases between. The CDR3 runs 10 residues. The germline V gene encodes CDR1 DFQATT and CDR2 SNEGSKA (reference sequence). The CDR3 protein is CSAGRETQYF. For the CDR3, the DNA is TGCAGTGCCGGGCGAGAGACCCAGTACTTC.

The V and J genes are TRBV27 and TRBJ2-3, with 9 nucleotides matching TRBD2. Germline V CDR1 and CDR2: MNHEY, SMNVEV (reference sequence). With 4 bases clipped from V and 1 base from J, the junction kept 3 bases outside the gene matches. The CDR3 is 15 residues long. The CDR3 DNA follows: TGTGCCAGCAGTTACCCTAGCGGGGGCACAGATACGCAGTATTTT. Protein: CASSYPSGGTDTQYF.

The rearrangement joins TRBV7-2 to TRBJ2-3; maybe TRBD2 (5 bases). V shed 3 bases and J shed 1 base, with 14 bases lying between them. The CDR3 spans 16 residues. CDR1 and CDR2 (germline): SGHTA, FQGNSA. This CDR3 is CASSLGFGVGTDTQYF. In nucleotides, the CDR3 is TGTGCCAGCAGCTTGGGATTCGGGGTGGGCACAGATACGCAGTATTTT. The whole variable domain, remainder taken from reference TRBV7-2 and TRBJ2-3, is GAGVSQSPSNKVTEKGKDVELRCDPISGHTALYWYRQSLGQGLEFLIYFQGNSAPDKSGLPSDRFSAERTGGSVSTLTIQRTQQEDSAVYLCASSLGFGVGTDTQYFGPGTRLTVL.

V gene TRBV9 combines with J gene TRBJ1-4; 7 bases agree with TRBD1. Per the germline V gene, CDR1 is SGDLS and CDR2 is YYNGEE. CDR3 length: 16 residues. The V gene end was trimmed by 0 bases and the J gene end by 7 bases; junction bases not matched to a gene: 9. The CDR3 here is CASSVGGWDSAEKLFF. CDR3 nucleotides: TGTGCCAGCAGCGTAGGGGGCTGGGACAGCGCTGAAAAACTGTTTTTT.

This chain's CDR3 is CSVPLGGETQYF. The CDR3, as DNA: TGCAGCGTTCCTCTGGGGGGAGAGACCCAGTACTTC. V is TRBV29-1 and J is TRBJ2-5, with D perhaps TRBD2 (6 bases). This CDR3 comprises 12 residues. V dropped 5 bases and J dropped 4 bases, with 11 bases sitting between them. Germline assignment: CDR1 SQVTM and CDR2 ANQGSEA.

This chain connects TRBV16 to TRBJ1-5, with a weak D call TRBD1 (6 bases). Germline assignment: CDR1 KGHSY and CDR2 FQNENV. The CDR3 is made up of 13 amino acids. V shed 6 bases and J shed 4 bases, with 10 bases lying between them. CDR3 DNA sequence: TGTGCCAGCAGACAGGGTTTTAATCAGCCCCAGCATTTT. This sequence encodes CASRQGFNQPQHF.

With respect to this clone: A much larger clone lies one base from this, so it may be a read error. The chain recombines TRBV11-2 with TRBJ2-1; D gene unclear. CDR1 and CDR2 (germline): SGHAT, FQNNGV. V lost 1 base and J lost 5, with 12 bases in between. The CDR3 runs 15 residues. This CDR3 reads CASSLVGARDNEQFF. The CDR3, as DNA: TGTGCCAGCAGCTTAGTTGGAGCGAGAGACAATGAGCAGTTCTTC.

This clone has only one observation. This sequence joins TRBV7-9 and TRBJ2-7, with D unresolved. Deletions cut 4 bases from V and 3 bases from J, with 10 bases between. The CDR3 consists of 13 residues. Germline assignment: CDR1 SEHNR and CDR2 FQNEAQ (reference sequence). The CDR3 here is CASSSLVRYEQYF. CDR3 sequence (DNA): TGTGCCAGCAGCTCTTTGGTTCGCTACGAGCAGTACTTC.

The V gene is TRBV5-1, the J gene TRBJ1-5; 9 positions match TRBD1. The CDR3 extends over 14 amino acids. CDR1 and CDR2 (germline): SGHRS, YFSETQ. Trimming at V came to 3 bases and at J to 6 bases, leaving 4 bases not matched to a gene. CDR3 loop: CASSSGTGTQPQHF. DNA of the CDR3: TGCGCCAGCAGCTCCGGGACAGGGACTCAGCCCCAGCATTTT.

V gene TRBV5-1 combines with J gene TRBJ2-7; D is ambiguous. Germline CDR1 is SGHRS and CDR2 is YFSETQ. V was cut by 0 bases and J by 2 bases, with 9 bases left in between. This CDR3 has 14 amino acids. CDR3 in DNA: TGCGCCAGCAGCTTGGGGGTGAAGGCCTACGAGCAGTACTTC. This encodes CASSLGVKAYEQYF.

The chain is built from TRBV28 and TRBJ1-2, with D hard to call. The CDR3 totals 11 residues. The germline gives CDR1 MDHEN, CDR2 SYDVKM. V lost 6 bases, J lost 2 bases, and 4 bases lay in between. This CDR3 is CASRGNYGYTF. The CDR3 DNA reads as TGTGCCAGCAGGGGGAACTATGGCTACACCTTC.

This clone rates as medium-sized. The chain uses TRBV9 and TRBJ1-1, with D perhaps matching TRBD1 (6 bases). V shed 3 bases and J shed 3 bases, with 12 bases lying between them. CDR3 length: 14 amino acids. CDR1 SGDLS and CDR2 YYNGEE come from the germline V gene. CDR3: CASSDPNRDTEAFF. In DNA form, the CDR3 reads TGTGCCAGCAGCGACCCGAACAGGGACACTGAAGCTTTCTTT.

This chain joins TRBV5-6 and TRBJ2-2; 9 bases fit TRBD1. CDR3 length equals 16 residues. Trimming removed 4 bases from V and 4 bases from J; junction bases left unmatched: 8. Per the germline V gene, CDR1 is SGHDT and CDR2 is YYEEEE. CDR3 DNA sequence: TGTGCCAGCAGCACACAACAGGGGGCTGTCACCGGGGAGCTGTTTTTT. Its protein product is CASSTQQGAVTGELFF.

This rearrangement joins TRBV29-1 to TRBJ2-3; D ambiguous. Germline-derived CDR1 and CDR2 are SQVTM and ANQGSEA. Trimming took 5 bases from V and 3 from J, leaving 18 bases between them. The CDR3 is 15 amino acids. CDR3 coding DNA: TGCAGCGTTCCCAGGACGGACCCCCGGACAGATACGCAGTATTTT. Its translation: CSVPRTDPRTDTQYF.

J is TRBJ2-7 and V is TRBV5-5; 7 bases fit TRBD1. This CDR3 spans 15 amino acids. Germline CDR1 and CDR2: SGHKS and YYEKEE (reference sequence). The junction had 6 bases not matched to a gene; V was cut back by 0 bases and J by 3 bases. CDR3 sequence (DNA): TGTGCCAGCAGCTTGGTTGTGACAGGGAGCTACGAGCAGTACTTC. Its protein product is CASSLVVTGSYEQYF.

This rearrangement joins TRBV11-3 to TRBJ2-1, with D perhaps matching TRBD2 (5 bases). The V end was cut by 1 base, the J end by 7 bases, with 20 bases between. Germline V CDR1 and CDR2: SGHNT, YENEEA. The CDR3 contains 17 residues. The CDR3 reads CASSLGALYGRGNEQFF. CDR3 DNA: TGTGCCAGCAGCTTAGGAGCCCTGTACGGCCGGGGAAATGAGCAGTTCTTC.